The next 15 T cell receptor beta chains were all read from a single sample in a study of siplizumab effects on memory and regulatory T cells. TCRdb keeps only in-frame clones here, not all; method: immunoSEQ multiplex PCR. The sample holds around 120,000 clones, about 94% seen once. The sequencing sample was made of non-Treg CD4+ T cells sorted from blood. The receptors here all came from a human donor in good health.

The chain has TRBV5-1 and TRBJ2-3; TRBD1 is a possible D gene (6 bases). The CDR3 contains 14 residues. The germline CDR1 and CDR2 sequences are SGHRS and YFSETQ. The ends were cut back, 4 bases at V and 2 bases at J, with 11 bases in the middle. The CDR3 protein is CASSGGQITDTQYF. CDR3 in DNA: TGCGCCAGCAGCGGCGGACAGATCACAGATACGCAGTATTTT. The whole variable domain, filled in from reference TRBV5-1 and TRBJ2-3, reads KAGVTQTPRYLIKTRGQQVTLSCSPISGHRSVSWYQQTPGQGLQFLFEYFSETQRNKGNFPGRFSGRQFSNSRSEMNVSTLELGDSALYLCASSGGQITDTQYFGPGTRLTVL.

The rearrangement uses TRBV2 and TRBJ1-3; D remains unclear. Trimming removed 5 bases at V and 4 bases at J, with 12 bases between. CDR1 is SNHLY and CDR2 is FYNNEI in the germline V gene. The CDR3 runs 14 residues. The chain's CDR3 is CASSFGLGGNTIYF. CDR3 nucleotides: TGTGCCAGCAGTTTCGGACTGGGGGGAAACACCATATATTTT. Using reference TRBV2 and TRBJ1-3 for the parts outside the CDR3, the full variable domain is EPEVTQTPSHQVTQMGQEVILRCVPISNHLYFYWYRQILGQKVEFLVSFYNNEISEKSEIFDDQFSVERPDGSNFTLKIRSTKLEDSAMYFCASSFGLGGNTIYFGEGSWLTVV.

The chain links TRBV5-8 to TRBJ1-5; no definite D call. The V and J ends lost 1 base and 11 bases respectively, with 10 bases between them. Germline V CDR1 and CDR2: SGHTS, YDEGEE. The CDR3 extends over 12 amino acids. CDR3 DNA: TGTGCCAGCAGCTTGAATGGGTGGGCCCAGCATTTT. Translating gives CASSLNGWAQHF.

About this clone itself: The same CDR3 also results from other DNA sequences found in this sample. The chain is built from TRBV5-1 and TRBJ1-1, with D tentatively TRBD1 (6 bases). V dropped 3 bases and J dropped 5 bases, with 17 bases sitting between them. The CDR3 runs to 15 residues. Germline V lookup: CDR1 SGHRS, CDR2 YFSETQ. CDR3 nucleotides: TGCGCCAGCAGCTGGGGCGGGGGCGCCGGAACTGAAGCTTTCTTT. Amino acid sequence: CASSWGGGAGTEAFF.

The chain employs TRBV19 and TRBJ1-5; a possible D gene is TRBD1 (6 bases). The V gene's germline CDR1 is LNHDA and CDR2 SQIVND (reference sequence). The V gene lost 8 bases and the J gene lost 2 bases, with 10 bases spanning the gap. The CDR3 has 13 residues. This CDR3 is CASGRGGNQPQHF. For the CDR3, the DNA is TGTGCCAGTGGGAGGGGGGGCAATCAGCCCCAGCATTTT.

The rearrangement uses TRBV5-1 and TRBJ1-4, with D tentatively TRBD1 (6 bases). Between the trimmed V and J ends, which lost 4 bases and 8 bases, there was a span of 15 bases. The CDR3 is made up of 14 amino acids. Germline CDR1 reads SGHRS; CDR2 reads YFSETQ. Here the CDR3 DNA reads TGCGCCAGCAGCGCGGACAGCGTCGGGGAAAAACTGTTTTTT. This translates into CASSADSVGEKLFF. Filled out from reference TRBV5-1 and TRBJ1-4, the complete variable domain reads KAGVTQTPRYLIKTRGQQVTLSCSPISGHRSVSWYQQTPGQGLQFLFEYFSETQRNKGNFPGRFSGRQFSNSRSEMNVSTLELGDSALYLCASSADSVGEKLFFGSGTQLSVL.

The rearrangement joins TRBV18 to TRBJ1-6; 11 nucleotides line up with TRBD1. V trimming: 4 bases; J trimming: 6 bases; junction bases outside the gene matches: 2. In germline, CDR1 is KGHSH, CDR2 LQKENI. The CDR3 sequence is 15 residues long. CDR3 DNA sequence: TGTGCCAGCTCACTTGGACAGGGGGCTAATTCACCCCTCCACTTT. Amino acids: CASSLGQGANSPLHF.

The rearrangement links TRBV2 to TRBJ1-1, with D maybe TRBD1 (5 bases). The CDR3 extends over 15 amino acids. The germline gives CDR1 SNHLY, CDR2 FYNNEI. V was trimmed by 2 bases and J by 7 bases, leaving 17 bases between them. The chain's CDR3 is CASSEFQGIPREAFF. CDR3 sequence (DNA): TGTGCCAGCAGTGAATTCCAGGGTATCCCCCGTGAAGCTTTCTTT.

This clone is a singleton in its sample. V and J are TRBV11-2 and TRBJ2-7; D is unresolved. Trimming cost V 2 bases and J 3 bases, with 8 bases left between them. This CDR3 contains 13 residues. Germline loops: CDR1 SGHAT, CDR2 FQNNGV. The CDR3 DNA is TGTGCCAGCAGCTTATCCGGGCGCTACGAGCAGTACTTC. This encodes CASSLSGRYEQYF.

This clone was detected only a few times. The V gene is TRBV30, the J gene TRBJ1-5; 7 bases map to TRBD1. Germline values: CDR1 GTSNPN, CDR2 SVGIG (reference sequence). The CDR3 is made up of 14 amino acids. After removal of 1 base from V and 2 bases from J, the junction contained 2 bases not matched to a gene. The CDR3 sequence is CAWSAGQGNQPQHF. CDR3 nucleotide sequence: TGTGCCTGGAGTGCCGGACAGGGCAATCAGCCCCAGCATTTT. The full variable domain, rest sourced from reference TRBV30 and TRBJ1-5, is SQTIHQWPATLVQPVGSPLSLECTVEGTSNPNLYWYRQAAGRGLQLLFYSVGIGQISSEVPQNLSASRPQDRQFILSSKKLLLSDSGFYLCAWSAGQGNQPQHFGDGTRLSIL.

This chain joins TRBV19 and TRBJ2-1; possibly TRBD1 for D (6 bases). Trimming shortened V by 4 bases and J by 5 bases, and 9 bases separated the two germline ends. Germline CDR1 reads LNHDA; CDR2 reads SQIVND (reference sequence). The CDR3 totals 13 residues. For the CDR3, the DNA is TGTGCCAGTAGTACCGGACAGCACAATGAGCAGTTCTTC. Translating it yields CASSTGQHNEQFF.

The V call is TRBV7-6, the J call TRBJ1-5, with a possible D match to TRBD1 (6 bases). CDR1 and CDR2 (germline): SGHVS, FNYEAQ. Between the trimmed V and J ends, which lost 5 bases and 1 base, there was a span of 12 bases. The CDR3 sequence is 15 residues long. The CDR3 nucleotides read TGTGCCAGCAGCCCACTCGACAGGAGCAATCAGCCCCAGCATTTT. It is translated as CASSPLDRSNQPQHF.

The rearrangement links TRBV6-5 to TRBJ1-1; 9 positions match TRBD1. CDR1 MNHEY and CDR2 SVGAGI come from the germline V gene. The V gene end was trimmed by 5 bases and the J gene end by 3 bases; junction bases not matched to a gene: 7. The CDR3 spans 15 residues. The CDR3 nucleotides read TGTGCCAGCAGTGCTTTGACAGGGGGGCACACTGAAGCTTTCTTT. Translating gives CASSALTGGHTEAFF.

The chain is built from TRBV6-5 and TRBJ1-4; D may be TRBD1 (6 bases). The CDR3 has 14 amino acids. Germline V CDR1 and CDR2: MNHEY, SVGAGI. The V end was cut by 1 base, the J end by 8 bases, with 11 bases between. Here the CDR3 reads CASSYYGTPEKLFF. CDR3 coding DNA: TGTGCCAGCAGTTACTACGGGACACCCGAAAAACTGTTTTTT.

The CDR3 region is CSVEENTGELFF. CDR3 DNA: TGCAGCGTTGAGGAGAACACCGGGGAGCTGTTTTTT. J is TRBJ2-2 and V is TRBV29-1; D ambiguous. The CDR3 loop spans 12 amino acids. CDR1 and CDR2 from the germline V gene are SQVTM and ANQGSEA. Trimming cost V 3 bases and J 1 base, with 3 bases left between them.